These 4 T cell receptor beta chains were sequenced from one sample in a study of T cell repertoires in cytomegalovirus infection. MiXCR was run by TCRdb on the reads, yielding one entry per CDR3 protein. The sample holds around 740,000 distinct CDR3 sequences, roughly 36% seen once. Sequencing was carried out using PBMCs. The source of these receptors is a human donor in good health (CMV status not recorded). Some clones in this sample may be carry-over from other donors' samples.

This chain uses TRBV5-6 with TRBJ2-7, with D maybe TRBD1 (6 bases). Trimming removed 1 base at V and 1 base at J, with 15 bases between. Germline CDR1 SGHDT, CDR2 YYEEEE. The CDR3 has 16 residues. The CDR3 coding sequence is TGTGCCAGCAGCTTGACCACAGGGACCTTTTCCTACGAGCAGTACTTC. Translated: CASSLTTGTFSYEQYF.

The gene calls are TRBV19 and TRBJ1-5; no clear D. V lost 3 bases, J lost 3 bases, and 6 bases lay in between. The CDR3 loop spans 13 amino acids. In germline, CDR1 is LNHDA, CDR2 SQIVND (reference sequence). CDR3 nucleotide sequence: TGTGCCAGTAGTATCGGGGACAATCAGCCCCAGCATTTT. Its protein product is CASSIGDNQPQHF.

The chain carries TRBV7-4 and TRBJ2-7, with a weak D call TRBD2 (6 bases). This CDR3 is built from 13 residues. V lost 0 bases and J 12 bases, leaving 15 bases between the germline ends. Germline CDR1 reads SGHVT; CDR2 reads SQSDAQ. For the CDR3, the DNA is TGTGCCAGCAGCTTAGCGCAGGCCCGGGAGTGGTACTTC. The encoded protein is CASSLAQAREWYF.

J is TRBJ1-1 and V is TRBV29-1, with 11 bases lining up with TRBD1. The V and J ends lost 7 bases and 7 bases, in that order; junction bases with no gene match: 5. CDR3 length: 12 amino acids. From germline, CDR1 is SQVTM and CDR2 ANQGSEA. The CDR3 here is CSGWDRGDEAFF. The CDR3, as DNA: TGCAGCGGCTGGGACAGGGGGGATGAAGCTTTCTTT.